Reported below is one T cell receptor beta chain. What it recognizes is unknown. This specimen comes from a study of blood T cells in healthy people across ages. Study findings and constraints: Samples with more naive T cells showed higher observed beta diversity.

The second PCR ran about 6 to 12 cycles with a sample-barcoded 5' primer and J-beta primers. Each TCR beta cDNA got a 12-nucleotide random molecular identifier. TCRdb reprocessed the 5' RACE reads via MiXCR and lists one record per CDR3 protein. Here the sample spans just under 900,000 distinct CDR3 sequences, 29% being singletons. Trimming shortened V by 4 bases and J by 10 bases, and 17 bases separated the two germline ends. The CDR3 extends over 14 amino acids. The germline V gene has CDR1 SGHTA and CDR2 FQGNSA. The specimen sequenced was blood. The chain combines TRBV7-2 with TRBJ2-1; D may be TRBD1 (6 bases). This TCR derives from a woman older than 75 in good health. CDR3 in amino acids: CASSWTDTIREQFF. CDR3 bases: TGTGCCAGCAGCTGGACAGATACCATCAGGGAGCAGTTCTTC.